What follows are 26 T cell receptor beta chains derived from one specimen sequenced in a study of blood T cell repertoires in COVID-19 (dated by TCRdb to 2019 to 2021). Libraries were made using the immunoSEQ multiplex PCR assay. TCRdb re-hosts the immuneACCESS table, in-frame sequences only. Its copies lack some clones; in the studies checked, an unresolved V gene accounts for under half of them, and the cause for the rest is not known. The sample data list 70,000 or so clones, and approximately 90% of these were observed just once. Of the sample, roughly 3.9% is held by the ten largest clones. Sample: peripheral blood. The origin of the receptors is a man between 65 and 85 years old with active COVID-19.

This CDR3 is CASSKPGTGGFGELFF. CDR3 nucleotide sequence: TGTGCCAGCAGCAAGCCGGGGACAGGGGGGTTCGGGGAGCTGTTTTTT. V gene TRBV7-8 combines with J gene TRBJ2-2; TRBD1 agrees at 11 bases. J gave up 7 bases and V 5 bases, and 9 bases lay outside the gene matches. From germline, CDR1 is SGHVS and CDR2 FQNEAQ. The CDR3 covers 16 residues. Full variable domain (rest looked up from reference TRBV7-8 and TRBJ2-2): GAGVSQSPRYKVAKRGQDVALRCDPISGHVSLFWYQQALGQGPEFLTYFQNEAQLDKSGLPSDRFFAERPEGSVSTLKIQRTQQEDSAVYLCASSKPGTGGFGELFFGEGSRLTVL.

This clone has a single count. The DNA of the CDR3 is TGTGCCAGCAGCCCCCTGGGGGCGCGGGGCAATCAGCCCCAGCATTTT. Its translation: CASSPLGARGNQPQHF. The V gene is TRBV6-2 or TRBV6-3, the J gene TRBJ1-5; D possibly corresponds to TRBD1 (6 bases). This CDR3 comprises 16 residues. The germline V gene has CDR1 MNHEY and CDR2 SVGEGT. V was cut by 6 bases and J by 2 bases, with 17 bases left in between.

The chain uses TRBV4-1 and TRBJ2-5; D is unclear. The CDR3 is made up of 16 amino acids. Trimming stripped 1 base from V and 2 bases from J, with 14 bases between. Germline CDR1 is MGHRA and CDR2 is YSYEKL. The DNA of the CDR3 is TGCGCCAGCAGCCAAGGGGTAGCTGCCGTACAAGAGACCCAGTACTTC. Its protein product is CASSQGVAAVQETQYF.

The V gene is TRBV27, the J gene TRBJ2-3; TRBD2 might be the D (5 bases). CDR3 length: 15 residues. The germline gives CDR1 MNHEY, CDR2 SMNVEV (reference sequence). V was cut by 0 bases and J by 6 bases, with 13 bases left in between. CDR3 in DNA: TGTGCCAGCAGTTTATCGAGGGCCCGGCTGGATACGCAGTATTTT. The encoded protein is CASSLSRARLDTQYF.

This chain uses TRBV13 with TRBJ2-7; 8 bases are a match to TRBD1. The CDR3 is made up of 14 amino acids. With V trimmed by 3 bases and J by 6 bases, 7 bases remained unmatched. Per germline, CDR1 PRHDT and CDR2 FYEKMQ (reference sequence). The CDR3 here is CASSFFGQGGEQYF. As DNA, the CDR3 is TGTGCCAGCAGCTTCTTCGGACAGGGCGGCGAGCAGTACTTC.

This rearrangement joins TRBV27 to TRBJ1-2; 7 bases align to TRBD1. This CDR3 contains 13 residues. Germline V gene data show CDR1 as MNHEY and CDR2 as SMNVEV (reference sequence). With V trimmed by 2 bases and J by 3 bases, 0 bases remained unmatched. The DNA of the CDR3 is TGTGCCAGCAGTTTAGGGACAGACTATGGCTACACCTTC. This sequence encodes CASSLGTDYGYTF.

The chain employs TRBV18 and TRBJ2-7; 8 bases agree with TRBD2. The ends lost 6 bases at V and 0 bases at J; junction bases unmatched: 13. CDR1 and CDR2 from the germline V gene are KGHSH and LQKENI. This CDR3 has 17 residues. DNA for the CDR3: TGTGCCAGCTCCCCCCGCGGGGGGCGGGAGTTCTCCTACGAGCAGTACTTC. It specifies CASSPRGGREFSYEQYF.

The rearrangement links TRBV10-3 to TRBJ2-5; 11 positions agree with TRBD2. V was pared by 10 bases and J by 0 bases, with 10 bases of the junction left unmatched. Germline loops: CDR1 ENHRY, CDR2 SYGVKD. CDR3 length: 16 residues. The CDR3 nucleotides read TGTGCCACCCACACCAATAGCGGGAGGGACCAAGAGACCCAGTACTTC. This encodes CATHTNSGRDQETQYF.

The chain is built from TRBV5-1 and TRBJ2-2, with D tentatively TRBD2 (5 bases). Trimming took off 0 bases at V and 3 bases at J, with 9 bases between the two ends. There are 15 residues in the CDR3. Germline CDR1 is SGHRS and CDR2 is YFSETQ. This CDR3 reads CASSLDGSDTGELFF. CDR3 nucleotides: TGCGCCAGCAGCTTGGATGGTAGCGACACCGGGGAGCTGTTTTTT. Full variable domain (outside the CDR3, taken from reference TRBV5-1 and TRBJ2-2): KAGVTQTPRYLIKTRGQQVTLSCSPISGHRSVSWYQQTPGQGLQFLFEYFSETQRNKGNFPGRFSGRQFSNSRSEMNVSTLELGDSALYLCASSLDGSDTGELFFGEGSRLTVL.

This clone was picked up a small number of times. The chain employs TRBV19 and TRBJ1-5, with 9 positions matching TRBD1. V lost 4 bases, J lost 8 bases, and 6 bases stayed unmatched. Germline V CDR1 and CDR2: LNHDA, SQIVND (reference sequence). This CDR3 has 14 residues. The CDR3 DNA reads TGTGCCAGTAGTACGACAGGGGGACGGGAGCCCCAGCATTTT. Amino acid sequence: CASSTTGGREPQHF.

V is TRBV29-1 and J is TRBJ2-2; 7 bases agree with TRBD1. The CDR3 runs to 14 residues. The germline gives CDR1 SQVTM, CDR2 ANQGSEA. Trimming took 2 bases from V and 5 from J; bases not matched to a gene: 5. CDR3 sequence (DNA): TGCAGCGTTGAAAGGGGGCTTGGGACCGGGGAGCTGTTTTTT. Encoded protein: CSVERGLGTGELFF.

The rearrangement links TRBV27 to TRBJ2-7; D might be TRBD1 (6 bases). Trimming removed 5 bases at V and 2 bases at J, with 13 bases between. From germline, CDR1 is MNHEY and CDR2 SMNVEV (reference sequence). There are 14 residues in the CDR3. The CDR3 sequence is CASSPQGRAYEQYF. CDR3 bases: TGTGCCAGCAGTCCACAGGGTAGGGCCTACGAGCAGTACTTC.

This clone was counted only a few times. The chain has TRBV10-3 and TRBJ1-3; 9 nucleotides line up with TRBD1. The CDR3 is 15 amino acids. Germline V CDR1 and CDR2: ENHRY, SYGVKD. The V gene end was trimmed by 10 bases and the J gene end by 4 bases; junction bases not matched to a gene: 11. The CDR3, as DNA: TGTGCCACCGACCCGACAGGGGGAACGGGAAACACCATATATTTT. Its protein product is CATDPTGGTGNTIYF.

V usage is TRBV5-1 and J usage is TRBJ1-2; tentative D call: TRBD1 (6 bases). Germline loops: CDR1 SGHRS, CDR2 YFSETQ. Trimming pared 3 bases from V and 2 bases from J, leaving 17 bases between. This CDR3 has 16 amino acids. In nucleotides, the CDR3 is TGCGCCAGCAGCTGGGGGGGGGCAGCCCCAAACTATGGCTACACCTTC. This sequence encodes CASSWGGAAPNYGYTF. The full variable domain, in which reference TRBV5-1 and TRBJ1-2 provide the parts outside the CDR3, is KAGVTQTPRYLIKTRGQQVTLSCSPISGHRSVSWYQQTPGQGLQFLFEYFSETQRNKGNFPGRFSGRQFSNSRSEMNVSTLELGDSALYLCASSWGGAAPNYGYTFGSGTRLTVV.

The CDR3 loop is CASSTPTGAPYEQYF. The CDR3 region has the DNA TGTGCCAGTAGTACCCCGACAGGGGCCCCCTACGAGCAGTACTTC. The J gene is TRBJ2-7, the V gene TRBV19; TRBD1 aligns across 8 bases. CDR1 and CDR2 (germline): LNHDA, SQIVND (reference sequence). J was trimmed by 2 bases and V by 4 bases; bases with no gene match: 7. The CDR3 consists of 15 residues. Complete variable domain (other parts from reference TRBV19 and TRBJ2-7): DGGITQSPKYLFRKEGQNVTLSCEQNLNHDAMYWYRQDPGQGLRLIYYSQIVNDFQKGDIAEGYSVSREKKESFPLTVTSAQKNPTAFYLCASSTPTGAPYEQYFGPGTRLTVT.

The V gene is TRBV27, the J gene TRBJ2-5; 11 bases agree with TRBD1. This CDR3 is 17 amino acids long. The V gene end was trimmed by 2 bases and the J gene end by 5 bases; junction bases not matched to a gene: 10. In germline, CDR1 is MNHEY, CDR2 SMNVEV (reference sequence). DNA of the CDR3: TGTGCCAGCAGTTTACGGGACAGGGGGACCTTAGGGGAGACCCAGTACTTC. This translates into CASSLRDRGTLGETQYF.

The gene calls are TRBV5-8 and TRBJ1-2; D gene ambiguous. This CDR3 has 15 amino acids. V was cut by 0 bases and J by 0 bases, with 9 bases left in between. The germline gives CDR1 SGHTS, CDR2 YDEGEE. The CDR3 coding sequence is TGTGCCAGCAGCTTGGTGAGGGCACCTAACTATGGCTACACCTTC. Amino acids: CASSLVRAPNYGYTF. Looking up the rest from reference TRBV5-8 and TRBJ1-2 gives the full variable domain: EAGVTQSPTHLIKTRGQQATLRCSPISGHTSVYWYQQALGLGLQFLLWYDEGEERNRGNFPPRFSGRQFPNYSSELNVNALELEDSALYLCASSLVRAPNYGYTFGSGTRLTVV.

CDR3 bases: TGTGCCAGCAGCCGGGACAGGCAGAATGAAAAACTGTTTTTT. This sequence encodes CASSRDRQNEKLFF. The gene calls are TRBV6-5 and TRBJ1-4; 8 nucleotides align to TRBD1. Germline V gene data show CDR1 as MNHEY and CDR2 as SVGAGI. After removal of 6 bases from V and 5 bases from J, the junction contained 5 bases not matched to a gene. This CDR3 spans 14 amino acids.

This chain uses TRBV19 with TRBJ2-6; D ambiguous. Germline V CDR1 and CDR2: LNHDA, SQIVND (reference sequence). The CDR3 is 12 amino acids. Trimming stripped 10 bases from V and 0 bases from J, with 4 bases between. CDR3 nucleotides: TGTGCCACCAGCTCTGGGGCCAACGTCCTGACTTTC. Its protein product is CATSSGANVLTF.

The table lists this clone with a count of one. The chain is built from TRBV7-8 and TRBJ2-6, with D possibly TRBD2 on 6 matching bases. CDR3 length: 16 amino acids. V lost 5 bases and J 4 bases, leaving 15 bases between the germline ends. From germline, CDR1 is SGHVS and CDR2 FQNEAQ. The CDR3 loop is CASSNRGAGGANVLTF. CDR3 nucleotide sequence: TGTGCCAGCAGCAATCGCGGGGCGGGAGGGGCCAACGTCCTGACTTTC.

This chain uses TRBV2 with TRBJ2-5; the match to TRBD2 covers 12 bases. Germline V gene data show CDR1 as SNHLY and CDR2 as FYNNEI. The ends lost 6 bases at V and 5 bases at J; junction bases unmatched: 4. The CDR3 has 14 residues. As DNA, the CDR3 is TGTGCCAGCAGCCGACTAGCGGGGGTGGAGACCCAGTACTTC. Its protein is CASSRLAGVETQYF.

This chain links TRBV19 with TRBJ2-1; 9 bases match TRBD2. Germline V lookup: CDR1 LNHDA, CDR2 SQIVND (reference sequence). This CDR3 has 18 amino acids. Trimming removed 1 base from V and 9 bases from J; junction bases left unmatched: 16. DNA of the CDR3: TGTGCCAGTAGTATAGGTGGTAGCGGGAGTGTAGTGCGGGGTGAGCAGTTCTTC. Its protein is CASSIGGSGSVVRGEQFF.

This chain links TRBV19 with TRBJ1-2; 7 bases are a match to TRBD1. Looked up from germline, CDR1 is LNHDA and CDR2 is SQIVND (reference sequence). The CDR3 consists of 14 residues. V lost 10 bases, J lost 5 bases, and 13 bases stayed unmatched. The chain's CDR3 is CATEPGQFGYGYTF. DNA of the CDR3: TGTGCCACAGAACCGGGACAGTTCGGGTATGGCTACACCTTC.

The V gene is TRBV19, the J gene TRBJ1-1; 11 bases agree with TRBD1. The length of the CDR3 is 16 residues. V lost 5 bases, J lost 1 base, and 6 bases stayed unmatched. Germline V gives CDR1 LNHDA, CDR2 SQIVND (reference sequence). The CDR3 DNA sequence: TGTGCCAGTAGTCCCCGGACAGGGGGCGGGAACACTGAAGCTTTCTTT. Translating it yields CASSPRTGGGNTEAFF.

The chain couples TRBV2 to TRBJ2-5; a weak D match, TRBD1 (5 bases). Germline lookup yields CDR1 SNHLY and CDR2 FYNNEI. This CDR3 comprises 15 residues. Trimming removed 6 bases at V and 5 bases at J, with 19 bases between. The CDR3 nucleotides read TGTGCCAGCAGGGACATGGGCAGGGTGGGGGAGACCCAGTACTTC. Residues: CASRDMGRVGETQYF. The full variable domain, with the rest looked up from reference TRBV2 and TRBJ2-5, is EPEVTQTPSHQVTQMGQEVILRCVPISNHLYFYWYRQILGQKVEFLVSFYNNEISEKSEIFDDQFSVERPDGSNFTLKIRSTKLEDSAMYFCASRDMGRVGETQYFGPGTRLLVL.

The rearrangement uses TRBV29-1 and TRBJ1-2; D is ambiguous. Trimming pared 1 base from V and 5 bases from J, leaving 8 bases between. Germline CDR1 is SQVTM and CDR2 is ANQGSEA. The CDR3 length is 12 residues. The CDR3 DNA reads TGCAGCGTTGAAGGGAGGGAATATGGCTACACCTTC. It translates to CSVEGREYGYTF.